The next 5 T cell receptor beta chains were all read from a single sample in a study of T-cell memory formation after mild COVID-19 (dated by TCRdb to the early 2020s). Receptors were amplified or captured by 5' RACE. The run used an Illumina NovaSeq 6000. TCRdb trimmed public reads at Q25 via fastp, called clones via MiXCR and kept in-frame beta chains. Rows merge per CDR3 protein into single entries with the most common DNA and genes. This sample holds roughly 150,000 distinct CDR3 sequences; over 10% were observed only once. Together, the top ten hold approximately 3.4% of the sample. The sequenced sample consisted of PBMCs or a T cell subset sorted from them (not recorded which). The receptors come from a man between 18 and 35 years old who had mild COVID-19 (a few samples of this study predate the infection). The sample titles of this study are shuffled in the database, so cell type and time point are left out; the donor was told from shared clones.

This clonotype has more than one count but fewer than ten. The chain uses TRBV10-2 and TRBJ2-5; D possibly corresponds to TRBD2 (5 bases). Trimming left V 2 bases short and J 5 bases short, with 9 bases between. In germline, CDR1 is WSHSY, CDR2 SAAADI. CDR3 length: 13 residues. CDR3 sequence: CASSEAGGETQYF. The CDR3 nucleotides read TGCGCCAGCAGTGAGGCGGGCGGGGAGACCCAGTACTTC.

The chain employs TRBV5-1 and TRBJ1-1; no firm D call. This CDR3 is 14 amino acids long. Germline V CDR1 and CDR2: SGHRS, YFSETQ. Trimming cost V 0 bases and J 1 base, with 7 bases left between them. CDR3 nucleotides: TGCGCCAGCAGCTTGGTAGAGAAGAACACTGAAGCTTTCTTT. Translating gives CASSLVEKNTEAFF.

V gene TRBV2 combines with J gene TRBJ2-5; the D is unclear. The CDR3 totals 16 residues. Trimming removed 1 base at V and 3 bases at J, with 15 bases between. Germline CDR1 and CDR2: SNHLY and FYNNEI. The CDR3 spells CASSEGFSWEEETQYF. CDR3 in DNA: TGTGCCAGCAGTGAAGGGTTTAGCTGGGAAGAAGAGACCCAGTACTTC.

This rearrangement joins TRBV7-2 to TRBJ1-5; D gene uncertain. CDR1 and CDR2 (germline): SGHTA, FQGNSA. The V end was cut by 1 base, the J end by 7 bases, with 14 bases between. The CDR3 runs to 15 residues. The CDR3 sequence is CASSLGVFARQPQHF. In DNA, the CDR3 is TGTGCCAGCAGCTTAGGGGTGTTTGCTCGACAGCCCCAGCATTTT.

This clonotype appeared a few times. This chain uses TRBV3-1 with TRBJ2-5; D perhaps matches TRBD2 (6 bases). The CDR3 runs to 13 residues. Trimming stripped 2 bases from V and 7 bases from J, with 11 bases between. CDR1 is LGHDT, CDR2 YNNKEL, per germline (reference sequence). The CDR3 region is CASSQSEGVTQYF. The CDR3 nucleotides are TGTGCCAGCAGCCAATCGGAGGGTGTGACCCAGTACTTC.